Ten or more counts support the clone carrying this T cell receptor (beta chain). Its antigen is currently unknown. The entry originates in a study of CD8 T cells in ankylosing spondylitis. Study findings and constraints: According to the report, clones linked to the disease were significantly enriched in matched synovial fluid samples taken from ankylosing spondylitis patients. A TCR beta motif of 7 to 9 highly homologous variants seemed to mark ankylosing spondylitis blood. CD8+ disease-linked clones were present at relatively low frequencies in blood.

CDR3 length: 16 residues. J gave up 7 bases and V 2 bases, and 6 bases lay outside the gene matches. Germline V gives CDR1 SGHVS, CDR2 FQNEAQ. Researchers built TCR beta libraries using quantitative 5'-RACE with molecular barcodes. Via MiXCR, TCRdb re-called the 5' RACE reads, giving one row per CDR3 protein. The sample includes fewer than 550,000 distinct CDR3 sequences, 5.3% of them seen just once. The origin of this receptor is a male donor with ankylosing spondylitis. Sequences were obtained from blood, either unsorted or a sorted T cell fraction (not recorded which). This chain joins TRBV7-8 and TRBJ2-1, with 12 bases lining up with TRBD2. CDR3 DNA sequence: TGTGCCAGCAGCTTAAGGTCTAGCGGGGGGGTTAATGAGCAGTTCTTC. It yields the protein CASSLRSSGGVNEQFF.